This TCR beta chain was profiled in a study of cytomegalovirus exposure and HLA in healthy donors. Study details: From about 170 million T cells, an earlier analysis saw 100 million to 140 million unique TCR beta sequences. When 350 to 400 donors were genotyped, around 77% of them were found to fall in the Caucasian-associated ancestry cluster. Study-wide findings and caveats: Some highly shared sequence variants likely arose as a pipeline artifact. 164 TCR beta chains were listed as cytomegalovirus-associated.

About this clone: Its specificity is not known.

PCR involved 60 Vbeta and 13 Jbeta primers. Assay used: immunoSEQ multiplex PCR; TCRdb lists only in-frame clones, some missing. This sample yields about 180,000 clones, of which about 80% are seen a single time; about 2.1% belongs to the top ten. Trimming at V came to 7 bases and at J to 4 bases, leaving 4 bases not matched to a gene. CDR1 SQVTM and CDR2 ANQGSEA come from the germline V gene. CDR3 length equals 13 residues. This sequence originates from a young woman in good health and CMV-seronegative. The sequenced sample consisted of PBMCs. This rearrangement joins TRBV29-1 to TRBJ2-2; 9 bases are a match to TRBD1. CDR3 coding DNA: TGCAGCGCTCAGACAGGGGGCACCGGGGAGCTGTTTTTT. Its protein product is CSAQTGGTGELFF.